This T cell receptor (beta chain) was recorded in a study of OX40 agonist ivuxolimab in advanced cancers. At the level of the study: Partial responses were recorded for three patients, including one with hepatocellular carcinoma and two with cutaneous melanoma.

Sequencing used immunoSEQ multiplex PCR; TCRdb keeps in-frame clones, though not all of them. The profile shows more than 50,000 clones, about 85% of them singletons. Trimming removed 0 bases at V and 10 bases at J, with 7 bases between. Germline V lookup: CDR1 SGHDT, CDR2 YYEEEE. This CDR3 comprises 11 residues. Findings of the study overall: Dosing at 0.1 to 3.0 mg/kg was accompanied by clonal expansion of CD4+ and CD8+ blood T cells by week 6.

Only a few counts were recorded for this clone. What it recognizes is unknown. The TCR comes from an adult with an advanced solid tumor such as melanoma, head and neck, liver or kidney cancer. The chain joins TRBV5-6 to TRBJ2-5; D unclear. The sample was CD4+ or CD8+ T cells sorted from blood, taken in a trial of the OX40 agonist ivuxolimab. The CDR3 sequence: CASSLESYQYF. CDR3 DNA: TGTGCCAGCAGCTTGGAAAGTTACCAGTACTTC.